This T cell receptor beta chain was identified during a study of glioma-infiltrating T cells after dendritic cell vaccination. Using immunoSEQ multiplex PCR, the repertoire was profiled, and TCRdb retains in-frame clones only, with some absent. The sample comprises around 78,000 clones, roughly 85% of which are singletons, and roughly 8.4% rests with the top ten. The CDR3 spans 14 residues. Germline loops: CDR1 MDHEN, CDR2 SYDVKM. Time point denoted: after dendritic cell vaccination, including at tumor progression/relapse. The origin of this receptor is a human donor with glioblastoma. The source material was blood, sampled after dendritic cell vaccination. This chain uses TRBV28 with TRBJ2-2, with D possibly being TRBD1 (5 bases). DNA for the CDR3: TGTGCGATTCAGGGCAGAGCGAACACCGGGGAGCTGTTTTTT. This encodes CAIQGRANTGELFF.